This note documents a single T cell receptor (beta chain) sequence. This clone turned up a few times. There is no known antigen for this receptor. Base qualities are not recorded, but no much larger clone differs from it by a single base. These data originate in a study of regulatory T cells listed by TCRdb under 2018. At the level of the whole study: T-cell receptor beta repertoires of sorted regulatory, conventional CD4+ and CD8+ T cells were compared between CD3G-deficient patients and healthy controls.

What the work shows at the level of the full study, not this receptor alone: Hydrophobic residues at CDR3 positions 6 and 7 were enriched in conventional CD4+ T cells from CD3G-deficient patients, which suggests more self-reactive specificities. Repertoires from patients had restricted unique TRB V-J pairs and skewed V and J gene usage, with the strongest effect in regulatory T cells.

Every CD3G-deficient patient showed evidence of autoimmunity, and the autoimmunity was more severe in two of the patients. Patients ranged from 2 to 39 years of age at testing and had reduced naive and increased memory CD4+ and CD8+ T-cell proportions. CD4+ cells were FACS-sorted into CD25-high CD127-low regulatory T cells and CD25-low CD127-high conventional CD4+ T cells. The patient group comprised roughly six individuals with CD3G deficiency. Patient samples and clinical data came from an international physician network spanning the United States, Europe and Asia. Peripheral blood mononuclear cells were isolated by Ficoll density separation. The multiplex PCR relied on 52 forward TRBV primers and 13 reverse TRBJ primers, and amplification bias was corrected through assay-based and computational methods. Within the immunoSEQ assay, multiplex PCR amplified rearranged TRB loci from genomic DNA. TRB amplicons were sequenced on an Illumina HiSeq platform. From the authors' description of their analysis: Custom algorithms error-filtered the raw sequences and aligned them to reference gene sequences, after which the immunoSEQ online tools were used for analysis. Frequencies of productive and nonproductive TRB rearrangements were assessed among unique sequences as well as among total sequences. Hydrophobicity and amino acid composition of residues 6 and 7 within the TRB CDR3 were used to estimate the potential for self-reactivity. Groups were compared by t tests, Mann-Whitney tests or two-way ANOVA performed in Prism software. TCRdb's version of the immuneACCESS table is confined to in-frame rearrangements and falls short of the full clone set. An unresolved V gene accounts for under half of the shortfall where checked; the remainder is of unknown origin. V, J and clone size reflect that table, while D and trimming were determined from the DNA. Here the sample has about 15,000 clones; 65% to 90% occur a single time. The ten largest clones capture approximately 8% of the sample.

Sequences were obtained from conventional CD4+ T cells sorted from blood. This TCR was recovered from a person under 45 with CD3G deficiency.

The CDR3 is CASSLRAGVKAFF. The nucleotide sequence is given as TGTGCCAGCAGCTTAAGGGCAGGGGTAAAAGCTTTCTTT. Rearrangement joined TRBV11-2 to TRBJ1-1, and perhaps TRBD1 as D gene, on 6 matching bases. Deletion took 2 bases off V and 9 bases off J, with a span of 13 bases between the germline ends. CDR1 and CDR2 were assigned from the germline V gene as SGHAT and FQNNGV. Measured from the cysteine to the phenylalanine, the CDR3 is 13 residues long. CDR3 DNA only is kept here, 39 bases in frame from base 1. This CDR3, with the reference TRBV11-2 and TRBJ1-1 proteins standing in past its ends, gives the full variable domain EAGVAQSPRYKIIEKRQSVAFWCNPISGHATLYWYQQILGQGPKLLIQFQNNGVVDDSQLPKDRFSAERLKGVDSTLKIQPAKLEDSAVYLCASSLRAGVKAFFGQGTRLTVV.